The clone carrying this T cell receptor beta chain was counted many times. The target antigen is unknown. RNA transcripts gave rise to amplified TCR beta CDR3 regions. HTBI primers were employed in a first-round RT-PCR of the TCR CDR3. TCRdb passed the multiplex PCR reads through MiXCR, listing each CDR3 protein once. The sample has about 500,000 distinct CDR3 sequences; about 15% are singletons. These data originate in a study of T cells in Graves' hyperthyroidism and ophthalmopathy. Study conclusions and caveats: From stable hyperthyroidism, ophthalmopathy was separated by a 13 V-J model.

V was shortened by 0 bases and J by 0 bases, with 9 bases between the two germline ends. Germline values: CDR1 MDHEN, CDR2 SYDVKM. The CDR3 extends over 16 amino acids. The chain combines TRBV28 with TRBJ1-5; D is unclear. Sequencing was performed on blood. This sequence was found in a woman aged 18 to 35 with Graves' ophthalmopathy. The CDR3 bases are TGTGCCAGCAGTTTATGGGGCAGATATAGCAATCAGCCCCAGCATTTT. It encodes CASSLWGRYSNQPQHF.